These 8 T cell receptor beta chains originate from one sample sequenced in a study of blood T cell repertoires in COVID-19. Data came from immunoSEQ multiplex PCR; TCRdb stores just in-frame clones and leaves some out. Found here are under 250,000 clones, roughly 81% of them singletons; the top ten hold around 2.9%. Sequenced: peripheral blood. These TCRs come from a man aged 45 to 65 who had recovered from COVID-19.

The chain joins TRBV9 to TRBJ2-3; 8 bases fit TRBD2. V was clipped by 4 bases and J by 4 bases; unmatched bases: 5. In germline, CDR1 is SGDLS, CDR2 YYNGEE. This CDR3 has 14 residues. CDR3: CASSLTAGADTQYF. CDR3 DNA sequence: TGTGCCAGCAGCCTTACAGCGGGAGCAGATACGCAGTATTTT.

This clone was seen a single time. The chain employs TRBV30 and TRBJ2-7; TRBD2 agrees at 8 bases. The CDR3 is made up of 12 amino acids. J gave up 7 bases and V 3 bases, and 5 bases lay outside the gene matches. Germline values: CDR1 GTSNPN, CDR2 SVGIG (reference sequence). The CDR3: CAWRRGAGEQYF. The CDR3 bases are TGTGCCTGGAGGCGGGGGGCGGGGGAGCAGTACTTC.

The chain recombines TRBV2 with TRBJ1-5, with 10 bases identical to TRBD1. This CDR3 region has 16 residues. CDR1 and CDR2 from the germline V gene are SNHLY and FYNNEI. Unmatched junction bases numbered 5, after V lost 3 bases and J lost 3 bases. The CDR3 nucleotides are TGTGCCAGCAGTGAGGGGACAGGGGCCATCAATCAGCCCCAGCATTTT. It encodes CASSEGTGAINQPQHF.

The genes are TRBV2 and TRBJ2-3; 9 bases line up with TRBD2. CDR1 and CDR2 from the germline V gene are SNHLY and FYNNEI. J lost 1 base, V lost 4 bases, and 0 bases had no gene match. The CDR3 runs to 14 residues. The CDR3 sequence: CASSGTSGTDTQYF. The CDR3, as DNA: TGTGCCAGCAGTGGGACTAGCGGCACAGATACGCAGTATTTT. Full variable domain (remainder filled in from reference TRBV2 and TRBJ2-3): EPEVTQTPSHQVTQMGQEVILRCVPISNHLYFYWYRQILGQKVEFLVSFYNNEISEKSEIFDDQFSVERPDGSNFTLKIRSTKLEDSAMYFCASSGTSGTDTQYFGPGTRLTVL.

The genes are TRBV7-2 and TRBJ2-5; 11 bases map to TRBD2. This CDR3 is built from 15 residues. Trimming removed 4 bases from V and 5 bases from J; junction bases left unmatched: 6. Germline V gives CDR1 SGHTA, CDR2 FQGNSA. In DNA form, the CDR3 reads TGTGCCAGCAGCTCAACTAGCGGGAGTTTGGAGACCCAGTACTTC. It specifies CASSSTSGSLETQYF.

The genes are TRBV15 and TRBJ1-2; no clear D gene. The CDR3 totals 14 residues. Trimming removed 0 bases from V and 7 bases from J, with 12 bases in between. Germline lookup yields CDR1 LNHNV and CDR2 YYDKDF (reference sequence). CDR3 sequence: CATSRDGGVGGYTF. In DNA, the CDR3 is TGTGCCACCAGCAGAGATGGAGGAGTCGGTGGCTACACCTTC.

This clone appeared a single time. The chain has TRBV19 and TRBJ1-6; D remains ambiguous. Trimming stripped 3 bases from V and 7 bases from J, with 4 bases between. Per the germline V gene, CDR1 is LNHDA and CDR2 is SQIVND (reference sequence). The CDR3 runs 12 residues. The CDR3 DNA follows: TGTGCCAGTAGTATCATCAATTCACCCCTCCACTTT. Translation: CASSIINSPLHF.

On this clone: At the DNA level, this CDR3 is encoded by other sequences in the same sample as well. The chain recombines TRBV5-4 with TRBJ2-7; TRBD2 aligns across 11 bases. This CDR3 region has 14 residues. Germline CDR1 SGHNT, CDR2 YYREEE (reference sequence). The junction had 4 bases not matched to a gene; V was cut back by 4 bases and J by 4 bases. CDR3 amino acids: CASSGLAGGYEQYF. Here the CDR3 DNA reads TGTGCCAGCAGCGGTTTAGCGGGAGGGTACGAGCAGTACTTC. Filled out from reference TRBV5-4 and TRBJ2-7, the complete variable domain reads ETGVTQSPTHLIKTRGQQVTLRCSSQSGHNTVSWYQQALGQGPQFIFQYYREEENGRGNFPPRFSGLQFPNYSSELNVNALELDDSALYLCASSGLAGGYEQYFGPGTRLTVT.